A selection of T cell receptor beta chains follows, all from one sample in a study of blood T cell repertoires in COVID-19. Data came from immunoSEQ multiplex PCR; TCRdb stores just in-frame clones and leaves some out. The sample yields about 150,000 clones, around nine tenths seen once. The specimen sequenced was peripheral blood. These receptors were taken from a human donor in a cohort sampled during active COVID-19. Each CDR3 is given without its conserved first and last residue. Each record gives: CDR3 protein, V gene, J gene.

CDR3aa: ASSSRGGRNTDTQY
v_gene: TRBV6-2/TRBV6-3
j_gene: TRBJ2-3

CDR3aa: ASSETTDRLAKNIQY
v_gene: TRBV10-1
j_gene: TRBJ2-4

CDR3aa: ASSSRGVKVTEAF
v_gene: TRBV3-1/TRBV3-2
j_gene: TRBJ1-1

CDR3aa: ASSLIRNTEAF
v_gene: TRBV28
j_gene: TRBJ1-1

CDR3aa: ASSLVAAASYEQY
v_gene: TRBV7-9
j_gene: TRBJ2-7

CDR3aa: ASSEGASMETQY
v_gene: TRBV9
j_gene: TRBJ2-5

CDR3aa: ASSNRGAPQH
v_gene: TRBV6-5
j_gene: TRBJ1-5

CDR3aa: ASRQNRVGQPQH
v_gene: TRBV6-5
j_gene: TRBJ1-5

CDR3aa: ASSINRQGDQPQH
v_gene: TRBV19
j_gene: TRBJ1-5

CDR3aa: ASCRAEAYEQY
v_gene: TRBV21-1
j_gene: TRBJ2-7

CDR3aa: ASSERASVNEKLF
v_gene: TRBV25-1
j_gene: TRBJ1-4

CDR3aa: ASSLTGDGNTIY
v_gene: TRBV7-2
j_gene: TRBJ1-3

CDR3aa: ASSEGRWTSANKGDIQY
v_gene: TRBV6-1
j_gene: TRBJ2-4

CDR3aa: ASSQDWRWAGGQETQY
v_gene: TRBV3-1/TRBV3-2
j_gene: TRBJ2-5

CDR3aa: ASSEGDYGYT
v_gene: TRBV19
j_gene: TRBJ1-2

CDR3aa: SSSGGGEGNQPQH
v_gene: TRBV20-1
j_gene: TRBJ1-5

CDR3aa: ASSLAGENIQY
v_gene: TRBV27
j_gene: TRBJ2-4

CDR3aa: ASSASNEQY
v_gene: TRBV5-6
j_gene: TRBJ2-7

CDR3aa: ASSSDRANYGYT
v_gene: TRBV5-1
j_gene: TRBJ1-2

CDR3aa: ASSQDFRTGNTGELF
v_gene: TRBV4-1
j_gene: TRBJ2-2

CDR3aa: ASSELRWRNSYEQY
v_gene: TRBV6-1
j_gene: TRBJ2-7

CDR3aa: ATSESPQVNFNNEQF
v_gene: TRBV24-1
j_gene: TRBJ2-1

CDR3aa: ASGLGTEIYEQY
v_gene: TRBV7-8
j_gene: TRBJ2-7

CDR3aa: ASSLENQGHSEQF
v_gene: TRBV6-4
j_gene: TRBJ2-1

CDR3aa: ASSPWGGNSPLH
v_gene: TRBV7-3
j_gene: TRBJ1-6

CDR3aa: ASSSGTKDDTQY
v_gene: TRBV28
j_gene: TRBJ2-3

CDR3aa: ASSVLQGRGETQY
v_gene: TRBV7-9
j_gene: TRBJ2-5

CDR3aa: ARSLGGGIYNSPLH
v_gene: TRBV5-3
j_gene: TRBJ1-6

CDR3aa: ASSIPSGASNEKLF
v_gene: TRBV19
j_gene: TRBJ1-4

CDR3aa: ASSRTGYNQPQH
v_gene: TRBV6-5
j_gene: TRBJ1-5

CDR3aa: ASSPGQANTEAF
v_gene: TRBV3-1/TRBV3-2
j_gene: TRBJ1-1

CDR3aa: ASSLAGLASAYEQY
v_gene: TRBV7-8
j_gene: TRBJ2-7

CDR3aa: ASSYSGETQY
v_gene: TRBV6-5
j_gene: TRBJ2-5

CDR3aa: ASSINRNTEAF
v_gene: TRBV19
j_gene: TRBJ1-1

CDR3aa: ASRGTGHNQPQH
v_gene: TRBV6-5
j_gene: TRBJ1-5

CDR3aa: ASSSTVPQGLPIYEQY
v_gene: TRBV27
j_gene: TRBJ2-7

CDR3aa: ASSLFPIYEQY
v_gene: TRBV3-1/TRBV3-2
j_gene: TRBJ2-7

CDR3aa: ASSLVGQGAGEQY
v_gene: TRBV5-1
j_gene: TRBJ2-7

CDR3aa: ASSPSLAGGSRQF
v_gene: TRBV18
j_gene: TRBJ2-1

CDR3aa: ASSRDRGNYGYT
v_gene: TRBV11-2
j_gene: TRBJ1-2

CDR3aa: ASSLTGPGLAGGLTDTQY
v_gene: TRBV5-5
j_gene: TRBJ2-3

CDR3aa: ASSLSGGAETQY
v_gene: TRBV7-9
j_gene: TRBJ2-5

CDR3aa: ATSDFAGEFTDTQY
v_gene: TRBV24-1
j_gene: TRBJ2-3

CDR3aa: SANPGLAYNEQF
v_gene: TRBV29-1
j_gene: TRBJ2-1

CDR3aa: ASSYPGENQPQH
v_gene: TRBV28
j_gene: TRBJ1-5

CDR3aa: ASSYSIESGGAYEQY
v_gene: TRBV6-2/TRBV6-3
j_gene: TRBJ2-7

CDR3aa: ASSLYRGEGGLMAEKLF
v_gene: TRBV28
j_gene: TRBJ1-4